The 31 T cell receptor beta chains presented below share a single source sample, sequenced in a study of shared clonotypes between healthy human individuals. TCRdb's copy holds only in-frame clones and misses some; the assay was immunoSEQ multiplex PCR. In the table there are about 2.4 million clones, around nine tenths of which are singletons. The sample comprised naive CD4+ T cells sorted from blood. As to subset: CD45RA+ positively selected. Every receptor here comes from a man aged 18 to 29 in good health.

This sequence joins TRBV10-1 and TRBJ1-2, with TRBD1 identical over 8 bases. Germline V CDR1 and CDR2: WNHNN, SYGVQD (reference sequence). The CDR3 extends over 15 amino acids. Germline trimming cut 1 base from V and 1 base from J; bases unmatched to any gene: 2. CDR3 residues: CASSEYRGNNYGYTF. DNA for the CDR3: TGCGCCAGCAGTGAGTACAGGGGGAATAACTATGGCTACACCTTC.

V is TRBV6-6 and J is TRBJ2-5; D remains unclear. The end of the DNA fits TRBJ2-7 better, so the J call may be wrong. Germline values: CDR1 MNHNY, CDR2 SVGAGI (reference sequence). The CDR3 has 15 residues. CDR3 in amino acids: CASSYLTPDSYEQYF. The CDR3 DNA follows: TGTGCCAGCAGTTACCTGACACCCGACTCCTACGAGCAGTACTTC.

The gene calls are TRBV10-3 and TRBJ2-7; D not certain. The germline V gene encodes CDR1 ENHRY and CDR2 SYGVKD. The CDR3 loop spans 13 amino acids. Deletions cut 7 bases from V and 3 bases from J, with 13 bases between. The CDR3 here is CAINRGKDYEQYF. In DNA form, the CDR3 reads TGTGCCATCAACCGCGGAAAAGACTACGAGCAGTACTTC.

This clone was found a few times. Distinct nucleotide sequences in the sample also encode this CDR3. The rearrangement links TRBV11-2 to TRBJ2-2; D uncertain. Germline-derived CDR1 and CDR2 are SGHAT and FQNNGV. Trimming stripped 1 base from V and 6 bases from J, with 3 bases between. The CDR3 covers 12 residues. As DNA, the CDR3 is TGTGCCAGCAGCTTAGGGGCCGGGGAGCTGTTTTTT. Translating it yields CASSLGAGELFF. Drawing the rest from reference TRBV11-2 and TRBJ2-2, the complete variable domain is EAGVAQSPRYKIIEKRQSVAFWCNPISGHATLYWYQQILGQGPKLLIQFQNNGVVDDSQLPKDRFSAERLKGVDSTLKIQPAKLEDSAVYLCASSLGAGELFFGEGSRLTVL.

The rearrangement links TRBV5-1 to TRBJ2-3, with D perhaps TRBD2 (6 bases). The CDR3 has 15 residues. Germline-derived CDR1 and CDR2 are SGHRS and YFSETQ. With 4 bases removed from V and 2 bases from J, the gap between germline ends came to 14 bases. This CDR3 is CASSPLRGFTDTQYF. The DNA for the CDR3 is TGCGCCAGCAGCCCTCTGCGGGGCTTCACAGATACGCAGTATTTT.

The chain couples TRBV15 to TRBJ2-1; weak D call: TRBD2 (7 bases). V lost 2 bases to trimming and J lost 7 bases, with 18 bases between them. Per germline, CDR1 LNHNV and CDR2 YYDKDF (reference sequence). This CDR3 has 16 amino acids. The CDR3 reads CATSRSTGRGENEQFF. CDR3 in DNA: TGTGCCACCAGCAGATCTACAGGGAGGGGAGAGAATGAGCAGTTCTTC.

Comments on this clone: The same CDR3 arises from other DNA sequences in this sample as well. This chain joins TRBV6-1 and TRBJ1-2; 7 positions match TRBD1. In germline, CDR1 is MNHNS, CDR2 SASEGT. V trimming: 6 bases; J trimming: 4 bases; junction bases outside the gene matches: 5. CDR3 length equals 13 residues. The DNA for the CDR3 is TGTGCCAGCAGGGGACAGTCCGGCTATGGCTACACCTTC. As protein: CASRGQSGYGYTF.

Remarks on this clone: Additional DNA sequences in this sample encode the identical CDR3. This chain links TRBV19 with TRBJ2-6; 7 bases map to TRBD1. V lost 7 bases to trimming and J lost 1 base; unmatched junction nucleotides: 1. This CDR3 has 14 amino acids. CDR1 and CDR2 from the germline V gene are LNHDA and SQIVND (reference sequence). CDR3 protein: CASNRGSGANVLTF. CDR3 DNA sequence: TGTGCCAGTAACAGGGGATCTGGGGCCAACGTCCTGACTTTC.

In the case of this clone: Additional DNA sequences in this sample encode the identical CDR3. The CDR3: CASSPPSTDTQYF. For the CDR3, the DNA is TGTGCCAGCAGCCCACCGAGTACAGATACGCAGTATTTT. The rearrangement links TRBV7-9 to TRBJ2-3, with no clear D. CDR1 and CDR2 (germline): SEHNR, FQNEAQ (reference sequence). The CDR3 covers 13 residues. With 5 bases removed from V and 3 bases from J, the gap between germline ends came to 9 bases.

The CDR3 protein is CASSWIIMETQYF. In DNA form, the CDR3 reads TGTGCCAGCAGCTGGATCATAATGGAGACCCAGTACTTC. The chain joins TRBV2 to TRBJ2-5, with D unresolved. This CDR3 has 13 residues. V shed 6 bases and J shed 5 bases, with 13 bases lying between them. Germline V gene data show CDR1 as SNHLY and CDR2 as FYNNEI. Filled out from reference TRBV2 and TRBJ2-5, the complete variable domain reads EPEVTQTPSHQVTQMGQEVILRCVPISNHLYFYWYRQILGQKVEFLVSFYNNEISEKSEIFDDQFSVERPDGSNFTLKIRSTKLEDSAMYFCASSWIIMETQYFGPGTRLLVL.

The chain uses TRBV2 and TRBJ1-3; D is unclear. Germline CDR1 and CDR2: SNHLY and FYNNEI. V was pared by 7 bases and J by 0 bases, with 10 bases between. The CDR3 length is 14 residues. In DNA form, the CDR3 reads TGTGCCAGCACCCCGGCTTTCTCTGGAAACACCATATATTTT. Protein: CASTPAFSGNTIYF.

The genes are TRBV11-2 and TRBJ2-7, with 11 bases aligning to TRBD1. The V gene's germline CDR1 is SGHAT and CDR2 FQNNGV. The CDR3 length is 17 residues. V was clipped by 5 bases and J by 4 bases; unmatched bases: 13. The CDR3 here is CASSAGPGQGAAYEQYF. The CDR3 region has the DNA TGTGCCAGCAGCGCGGGCCCCGGACAGGGGGCGGCGTACGAGCAGTACTTC.

The chain recombines TRBV28 with TRBJ1-4, with D perhaps TRBD1 (6 bases). The CDR3 extends over 13 amino acids. Germline V CDR1 and CDR2: MDHEN, SYDVKM. V lost 7 bases, J lost 4 bases, and 10 bases lay in between. Written as DNA, the CDR3 is TGTGCCAGCAATCCGGACAGTAATGAAAAACTGTTTTTT. Translated: CASNPDSNEKLFF.

This sequence joins TRBV7-2 and TRBJ2-5; tentatively, D is TRBD2 (5 bases). Trimming took off 2 bases at V and 1 base at J, with 23 bases between the two ends. The V gene's germline CDR1 is SGHTA and CDR2 FQGNSA. The CDR3 extends over 19 amino acids. CDR3 nucleotides: TGTGCCAGCAGCTTAACATTCAGCTTGCTAGCAGGCGTCCAAGAGACCCAGTACTTC. Translation: CASSLTFSLLAGVQETQYF.

The genes are TRBV2 and TRBJ2-2, with D hard to call. The CDR3 is 14 amino acids. The germline V gene encodes CDR1 SNHLY and CDR2 FYNNEI. V dropped 8 bases and J dropped 1 base, with 11 bases sitting between them. CDR3 in DNA: TGTGCCAGCCTTACAGAGATGAACACCGGGGAGCTGTTTTTT. Translated, it gives CASLTEMNTGELFF.

This sequence joins TRBV10-1 and TRBJ2-3; 9 nucleotides line up with TRBD2. J gave up 3 bases and V 0 bases, and 7 bases lay outside the gene matches. The CDR3 spans 17 residues. Germline V lookup: CDR1 WNHNN, CDR2 SYGVQD (reference sequence). The CDR3 protein is CASSESAGSGGTDTQYF. The CDR3 DNA follows: TGCGCCAGCAGTGAGTCGGCGGGTAGCGGGGGAACAGATACGCAGTATTTT.

About this clone: The same CDR3 also results from other DNA sequences found in this sample. The rearrangement links TRBV5-5 to TRBJ1-1, with D perhaps TRBD1 (6 bases). This CDR3 region has 14 residues. Germline V gene lookup returns CDR1 SGHKS and CDR2 YYEKEE (reference sequence). V lost 2 bases to trimming and J lost 0 bases, with 8 bases between them. CDR3 nucleotide sequence: TGTGCCAGCAGCTTTACAGGGATGAACACTGAAGCTTTCTTT. Its protein is CASSFTGMNTEAFF.

The chain carries TRBV7-9 and TRBJ2-2; 7 bases agree with TRBD2. Losses at the gene ends were 5 bases for V and 4 bases for J; bases not matched to a gene: 7. The CDR3 totals 15 residues. The germline CDR1 and CDR2 sequences are SEHNR and FQNEAQ (reference sequence). This CDR3 is CASSEKTSPTGELFF. CDR3 DNA: TGTGCCAGCAGCGAGAAGACTAGCCCCACCGGGGAGCTGTTTTTT.

The chain combines TRBV10-1 with TRBJ2-3, with D hard to call. There are 13 residues in the CDR3. Germline CDR1 WNHNN, CDR2 SYGVQD (reference sequence). V lost 2 bases to trimming and J lost 2 bases, with 5 bases between them. The CDR3 nucleotides read TGCGCCAGCAGTGAGCAAGTCACAGATACGCAGTATTTT. It encodes CASSEQVTDTQYF.

The J gene is TRBJ1-2, the V gene TRBV1; the table's D call, TRBD1, has no DNA check behind it. TRBV1 is a known pseudogene. CDR3 size: 19 residues. The CDR3 region has the DNA TGCACCAGCAGTCCCCGGAACGGGACAGCGTCTGAAGGCTACTATGGCTACACCTTC. Residues: CTSSPRNGTASEGYYGYTF.

The J gene is TRBJ2-7, the V gene TRBV2; no clear D. The germline CDR1 and CDR2 sequences are SNHLY and FYNNEI. This CDR3 region has 15 residues. Deletions cut 2 bases from V and 0 bases from J, with 11 bases between. The CDR3 sequence: CASSEKKDASYEQYF. In DNA, the CDR3 is TGTGCCAGCAGTGAAAAAAAGGACGCCTCCTACGAGCAGTACTTC.

The rearrangement links TRBV2 to TRBJ2-1; D ambiguous. V dropped 6 bases and J dropped 8 bases, with 11 bases sitting between them. CDR3 length: 12 residues. Germline CDR1 reads SNHLY; CDR2 reads FYNNEI. CDR3: CASRLETYEQFF. The CDR3 coding sequence is TGTGCCAGCAGGCTAGAGACCTATGAGCAGTTCTTC.

This sequence joins TRBV5-1 and TRBJ2-5; D unresolved. Germline CDR1 SGHRS, CDR2 YFSETQ. The CDR3 is made up of 13 amino acids. Trimming pared 3 bases from V and 0 bases from J, leaving 6 bases between. This chain's CDR3 is CASSSTYQETQYF. The CDR3 DNA follows: TGCGCCAGCAGCTCCACGTACCAAGAGACCCAGTACTTC.

The chain employs TRBV27 and TRBJ2-2, with 7 nucleotides matching TRBD1. The CDR3 is 15 residues long. With 5 bases clipped from V and 4 bases from J, the junction kept 7 bases outside the gene matches. The germline gives CDR1 MNHEY, CDR2 SMNVEV (reference sequence). The CDR3 coding sequence is TGTGCCAGCAGTCCAAAGACAGGGAGCACCGGGGAGCTGTTTTTT. It codes for CASSPKTGSTGELFF.

The J gene is TRBJ1-3, the V gene TRBV5-5; D uncertain. V lost 0 bases and J lost 4, with 5 bases in between. Germline V gives CDR1 SGHKS, CDR2 YYEKEE (reference sequence). This CDR3 contains 13 residues. This CDR3 is CASSLEGGNTIYF. CDR3 bases: TGTGCCAGCAGCTTGGAGGGAGGAAACACCATATATTTT.

The CDR3 DNA is TGTGCCAGCAGCTTAGTCTTGCAGGGTGGCTACACCTTC. Translating gives CASSLVLQGGYTF. The V and J genes are TRBV11-2 and TRBJ1-2; maybe TRBD1 (5 bases). This CDR3 has 13 amino acids. V dropped 1 base and J dropped 7 bases, with 10 bases sitting between them. Germline V lookup: CDR1 SGHAT, CDR2 FQNNGV.

This clone appeared a few times. The gene calls are TRBV7-9 and TRBJ1-6; D is uncertain. V lost 4 bases and J 4 bases, leaving 5 bases between the germline ends. The CDR3 is made up of 13 amino acids. The germline V gene encodes CDR1 SEHNR and CDR2 FQNEAQ (reference sequence). The CDR3 is CASSSTYNSPLHF. The CDR3 bases are TGTGCCAGCAGCTCGACGTATAATTCACCCCTCCACTTT. Full variable domain (remainder filled in from reference TRBV7-9 and TRBJ1-6): DTGVSQNPRHKITKRGQNVTFRCDPISEHNRLYWYRQTLGQGPEFLTYFQNEAQLEKSRLLSDRFSAERPKGSFSTLEIQRTEQGDSAMYLCASSSTYNSPLHFGNGTRLTVT.

The chain combines TRBV10-3 with TRBJ1-3; D may be TRBD1 (5 bases). Germline CDR1 ENHRY, CDR2 SYGVKD. V dropped 6 bases and J dropped 0 bases, with 9 bases sitting between them. The CDR3 spans 14 residues. This CDR3 is CAIRDGTSGNTIYF. DNA for the CDR3: TGTGCCATCAGGGACGGGACCTCTGGAAACACCATATATTTT.

As regards this clone: Other DNA sequences of this sample code for an identical CDR3. The chain joins TRBV9 to TRBJ2-1; TRBD1 agrees at 12 bases. The germline V gene has CDR1 SGDLS and CDR2 YYNGEE. The CDR3 is 15 residues long. The trim removed 3 bases at V and 7 bases at J, leaving 5 bases unmatched. This chain's CDR3 is CASSAGQGAYNEQFF. CDR3 nucleotide sequence: TGTGCCAGCAGCGCGGGACAGGGGGCGTATAATGAGCAGTTCTTC.

This chain uses TRBV2 with TRBJ2-2; D unclear. Germline V gene lookup returns CDR1 SNHLY and CDR2 FYNNEI. CDR3 length: 14 residues. With 7 bases removed from V and 0 bases from J, the gap between germline ends came to 9 bases. The CDR3 coding sequence is TGTGCCAGCACTAGAATTTCGAACACCGGGGAGCTGTTTTTT. This codes for CASTRISNTGELFF.

The chain employs TRBV5-8 and TRBJ2-3; D may be TRBD2 (6 bases). This CDR3 has 15 residues. V dropped 0 bases and J dropped 3 bases, with 11 bases sitting between them. Germline assignment: CDR1 SGHTS and CDR2 YDEGEE. The CDR3 DNA reads as TGTGCCAGCAGCTTGGGGAGGGGCGGGACAGATACGCAGTATTTT. Encoded protein: CASSLGRGGTDTQYF.